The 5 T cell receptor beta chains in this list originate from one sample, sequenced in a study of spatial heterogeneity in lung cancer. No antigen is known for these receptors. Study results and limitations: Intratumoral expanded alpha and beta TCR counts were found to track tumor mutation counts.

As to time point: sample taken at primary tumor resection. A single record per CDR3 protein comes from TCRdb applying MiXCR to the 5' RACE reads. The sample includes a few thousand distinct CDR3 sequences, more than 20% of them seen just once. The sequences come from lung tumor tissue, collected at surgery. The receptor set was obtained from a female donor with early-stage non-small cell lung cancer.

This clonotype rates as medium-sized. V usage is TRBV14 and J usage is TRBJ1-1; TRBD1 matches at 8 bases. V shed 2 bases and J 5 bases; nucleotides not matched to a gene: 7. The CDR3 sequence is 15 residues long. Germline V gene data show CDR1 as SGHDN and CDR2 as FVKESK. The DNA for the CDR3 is TGTGCCAGCAGCCAAACAGGGGGTCGTGCGACTGAAGCTTTCTTT. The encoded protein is CASSQTGGRATEAFF.

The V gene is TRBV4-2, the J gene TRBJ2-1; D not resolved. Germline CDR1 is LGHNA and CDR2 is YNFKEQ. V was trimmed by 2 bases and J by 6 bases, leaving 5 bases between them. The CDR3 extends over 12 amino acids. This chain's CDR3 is CASSQTFNEQFF. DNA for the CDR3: TGTGCCAGCAGCCAAACCTTCAATGAGCAGTTCTTC.

The CDR3 sequence is CASRTGLAGDSAGELFF. The CDR3 bases are TGTGCCAGCAGGACCGGACTAGCGGGAGATAGCGCCGGGGAGCTGTTTTTT. The J gene is TRBJ2-2, the V gene TRBV7-8; 13 nucleotides align to TRBD2. The length of the CDR3 is 17 residues. V shed 6 bases, J shed 6 bases, and the junction held 10 bases outside the gene matches. Per germline, CDR1 SGHVS and CDR2 FQNEAQ. Full variable domain (outside the CDR3, taken from reference TRBV7-8 and TRBJ2-2): GAGVSQSPRYKVAKRGQDVALRCDPISGHVSLFWYQQALGQGPEFLTYFQNEAQLDKSGLPSDRFFAERPEGSVSTLKIQRTQQEDSAVYLCASRTGLAGDSAGELFFGEGSRLTVL.

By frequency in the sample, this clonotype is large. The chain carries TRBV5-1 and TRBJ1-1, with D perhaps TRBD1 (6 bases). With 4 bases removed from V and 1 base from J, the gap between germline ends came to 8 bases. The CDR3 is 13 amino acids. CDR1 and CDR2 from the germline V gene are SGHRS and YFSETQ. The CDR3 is CASSQDRNTEAFF. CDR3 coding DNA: TGCGCCAGCAGCCAGGACAGGAACACTGAAGCTTTCTTT. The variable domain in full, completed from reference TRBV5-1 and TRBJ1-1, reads KAGVTQTPRYLIKTRGQQVTLSCSPISGHRSVSWYQQTPGQGLQFLFEYFSETQRNKGNFPGRFSGRQFSNSRSEMNVSTLELGDSALYLCASSQDRNTEAFFGQGTRLTVV.

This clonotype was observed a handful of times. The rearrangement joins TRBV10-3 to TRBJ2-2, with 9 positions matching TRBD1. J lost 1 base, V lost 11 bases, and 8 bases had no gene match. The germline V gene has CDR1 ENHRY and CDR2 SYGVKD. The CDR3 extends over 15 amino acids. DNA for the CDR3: TGTGCCGCGCAACCGGGACAGGGGAACACCGGGGAGCTGTTTTTT. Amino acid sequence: CAAQPGQGNTGELFF.